A single sample is the source of the 32 T cell receptor beta chains below, sequenced in a study of Ad26.COV2.S vaccination and SARS-CoV-2 variants. The assay was immunoSEQ multiplex PCR, and TCRdb's table has in-frame clones only and misses some. The data show approximately 350,000 clones, 83% seen once. As for treatment: 19 received Ad26.COV2.S at low or high dose, single or two shots; five or six received placebo; per-sample allocation not given. Day 63 after the first vaccine or placebo injection was the time point for sampling. The starting material was peripheral blood, obtained in a trial of Ad26.COV2.S vaccine versus placebo. Receptors originate from a person between 18 and 65 years old who received the Ad26.COV2.S COVID-19 vaccine or a placebo.

The V call is TRBV6-4, the J call TRBJ1-6, with D unresolved. V shed 3 bases and J shed 7 bases, with 7 bases lying between them. The CDR3 length is 13 residues. Germline V gene sequence: CDR1 MRHNA, CDR2 SNTAGT. The CDR3 DNA follows: TGTGCCAGCAGTGATCAGATCAATTCACCCCTCCACTTT. Residues: CASSDQINSPLHF.

The CDR3 nucleotides are TGTGCCAGCAGCTTCTACAGGGATACGCAGTATTTT. Translating it yields CASSFYRDTQYF. J is TRBJ2-3 and V is TRBV5-4; D possibly corresponds to TRBD1 (5 bases). The germline V and J ends were trimmed by 2 bases and 6 bases, with 7 bases remaining between them. Per germline, CDR1 SGHNT and CDR2 YYREEE (reference sequence). The CDR3 has 12 residues.

The gene calls are TRBV4-2 and TRBJ2-7; D is uncertain. The CDR3 is 13 amino acids. Trimming removed 3 bases at V and 4 bases at J, with 10 bases between. Germline V gives CDR1 LGHNA, CDR2 YNFKEQ. DNA of the CDR3: TGTGCCAGCAGCCACCGTCCAGGTTACGAGCAGTACTTC. Protein sequence: CASSHRPGYEQYF.

This clone was counted ten times or more. The chain links TRBV19 to TRBJ1-1; 9 nucleotides match TRBD1. Germline V gene data show CDR1 as LNHDA and CDR2 as SQIVND (reference sequence). V gave up 2 bases and J gave up 4 bases; unmatched junction bases: 5. The CDR3 extends over 15 amino acids. Here the CDR3 DNA reads TGTGCCAGTAGTATATCGGGACAGGGAGCCACTGAAGCTTTCTTT. Translation: CASSISGQGATEAFF. Supplemented by reference TRBV19 and TRBJ1-1, the full variable domain reads DGGITQSPKYLFRKEGQNVTLSCEQNLNHDAMYWYRQDPGQGLRLIYYSQIVNDFQKGDIAEGYSVSREKKESFPLTVTSAQKNPTAFYLCASSISGQGATEAFFGQGTRLTVV.

This chain uses TRBV7-9 with TRBJ2-1; TRBD2 is a possible D gene (5 bases). The CDR3 runs to 14 residues. The V end lost 6 bases, the J end lost 1 base, and 10 bases lay between the germline ends. In germline, CDR1 is SEHNR, CDR2 FQNEAQ (reference sequence). In nucleotides, the CDR3 is TGTGCCAGCAGGCCGGACTCATCCTACAATGAGCAGTTCTTC. This gives the protein CASRPDSSYNEQFF. Variable domain in full (rest from reference TRBV7-9 and TRBJ2-1): DTGVSQNPRHKITKRGQNVTFRCDPISEHNRLYWYRQTLGQGPEFLTYFQNEAQLEKSRLLSDRFSAERPKGSFSTLEIQRTEQGDSAMYLCASRPDSSYNEQFFGPGTRLTVL.

V usage is TRBV5-4 and J usage is TRBJ2-1; 7 nucleotides line up with TRBD2. Germline values: CDR1 SGHNT, CDR2 YYREEE (reference sequence). The CDR3 extends over 16 amino acids. The V and J ends lost 4 bases and 1 base, in that order; junction bases with no gene match: 8. The CDR3 region is CASSLAGGRSYNEQFF. CDR3 DNA: TGTGCCAGCAGCCTGGCCGGGGGGAGGTCCTACAATGAGCAGTTCTTC.

V gene TRBV3-1 (or the pseudogene TRBV3-2) combines with J gene TRBJ1-2; possibly TRBD1 for D (6 bases). CDR3 length: 11 residues. The germline V gene encodes CDR1 LGHDT and CDR2 YNNKEL (reference sequence). CDR3 bases: TGTGTCGGGGGGCAAGGTTATGGCTACACCTTC. Translated: CVGGQGYGYTF.

This chain joins TRBV5-1 and TRBJ2-7; D may be TRBD1 or TRBD2 (6 bases each). The CDR3 contains 17 residues. Trimming stripped 4 bases from V and 4 bases from J, with 24 bases between. The germline CDR1 and CDR2 sequences are SGHRS and YFSETQ. CDR3: CASSLRGRGRGRYEQYF. The DNA for the CDR3 is TGCGCCAGCAGCCTGCGGGGCAGGGGAAGGGGTAGGTACGAGCAGTACTTC.

The V and J genes are TRBV30 and TRBJ2-7; D unclear. The V gene lost 0 bases and the J gene lost 4 bases, with 4 bases spanning the gap. CDR1 is GTSNPN and CDR2 is SVGIG in the germline V gene (reference sequence). The CDR3 is 11 amino acids. CDR3 loop: CAWSVVYEQYF. CDR3 coding DNA: TGTGCCTGGAGTGTAGTATACGAGCAGTACTTC.

The rearrangement uses TRBV9 and TRBJ1-6; no firm D call. The V gene's germline CDR1 is SGDLS and CDR2 YYNGEE. The CDR3 has 12 residues. V lost 0 bases, J lost 7 bases, and 2 bases lay in between. CDR3 loop: CASSVENSPLHF. In DNA form, the CDR3 reads TGTGCCAGCAGCGTAGAGAATTCACCCCTCCACTTT.

The V and J genes are TRBV6-6 and TRBJ2-7, with TRBD1 identical over 7 bases. The CDR3 loop spans 13 amino acids. Germline loops: CDR1 MNHNY, CDR2 SVGAGI (reference sequence). V trimming: 5 bases; J trimming: 2 bases; junction bases outside the gene matches: 3. The CDR3 nucleotides are TGTGCCAGCAGTCTGGACAGGACCTACGAGCAGTACTTC. Translation gives CASSLDRTYEQYF.

This chain uses TRBV9 with TRBJ1-2; D is unclear. The CDR3 is 15 residues long. V was pared by 0 bases and J by 5 bases, with 14 bases between. Germline CDR1 and CDR2: SGDLS and YYNGEE. The CDR3 loop reads CASSVGRLSVYGYTF. CDR3 sequence (DNA): TGTGCCAGCAGCGTAGGCAGGCTTAGCGTTTATGGCTACACCTTC. Together with reference TRBV9 and TRBJ1-2, the CDR3 gives the full variable domain: DSGVTQTPKHLITATGQRVTLRCSPRSGDLSVYWYQQSLDQGLQFLIQYYNGEERAKGNILERFSAQQFPDLHSELNLSSLELGDSALYFCASSVGRLSVYGYTFGSGTRLTVV.

The chain carries TRBV21-1 and TRBJ1-5; the table gives TRBD1 as D, unverified against the DNA. TRBV21-1 is termed a pseudogene. This CDR3 is 15 amino acids long. The CDR3 nucleotides read TGTGCCAGCAGCAGGCGCAGGGCTAGCAATCAGCCCCAGCATTTT. Translated, it gives CASSRRRASNQPQHF.

This sequence joins TRBV7-2 and TRBJ1-1, with D maybe TRBD1 (6 bases). Germline V gene lookup returns CDR1 SGHTA and CDR2 FQGNSA. V was cut by 6 bases and J by 3 bases, with 26 bases left in between. This CDR3 has 18 residues. For the CDR3, the DNA is TGTGCCAGCAGTCCAGGGCGGGGCAGGGGCGCAGGGTACACTGAAGCTTTCTTT. Its protein is CASSPGRGRGAGYTEAFF.

The genes are TRBV4-2 and TRBJ2-7, with D maybe TRBD2 (6 bases). V gave up 1 base and J gave up 2 bases, with 12 bases separating them. CDR1 is LGHNA and CDR2 is YNFKEQ in the germline V gene. CDR3 length equals 15 residues. The CDR3 here is CASSQARDGAYEQYF. CDR3 coding DNA: TGTGCCAGCAGCCAAGCGCGGGACGGTGCCTACGAGCAGTACTTC.

This clone has just a few counts. The chain employs TRBV7-6 and TRBJ2-7; D gene uncertain. The CDR3 is 13 residues long. With 5 bases removed from V and 3 bases from J, the gap between germline ends came to 11 bases. In germline, CDR1 is SGHVS, CDR2 FNYEAQ. The CDR3 protein is CASSLPDRYEQYF. The CDR3 DNA is TGTGCCAGCAGCCTACCGGACCGCTACGAGCAGTACTTC. The variable domain in full, with the rest retrieved from reference TRBV7-6 and TRBJ2-7, is GAGVSQSPRYKVTKRGQDVALRCDPISGHVSLYWYRQALGQGPEFLTYFNYEAQQDKSGLPNDRFSAERPEGSISTLTIQRTEQRDSAMYRCASSLPDRYEQYFGPGTRLTVT.

The rearrangement joins TRBV5-4 to TRBJ1-2, with D possibly matching TRBD1 (5 bases). The V end was cut by 0 bases, the J end by 4 bases, with 16 bases between. The CDR3 loop spans 16 amino acids. CDR1 and CDR2 (germline): SGHNT, YYREEE (reference sequence). The CDR3 DNA follows: TGTGCCAGCAGCTTGGGGATTGGGCCGGGGGGCTATGGCTACACCTTC. Protein product: CASSLGIGPGGYGYTF.

There are a few counts of this clone. The CDR3, as DNA: TGTGCCAGCAGTTTAGGGACCGTTTACGAGCAGTACTTC. Protein: CASSLGTVYEQYF. The V gene is TRBV12-3 or TRBV12-4, the J gene TRBJ2-7; unclear D gene. Trimming stripped 1 base from V and 4 bases from J, with 8 bases between. The CDR3 contains 13 residues.

The CDR3 sequence is CASSVAGGTYNEQFF. CDR3 DNA sequence: TGTGCCAGCAGCGTAGCAGGGGGTACCTACAATGAGCAGTTCTTC. This chain uses TRBV9 with TRBJ2-1, with 7 positions matching TRBD1. V shed 0 bases, J shed 2 bases, and the junction held 2 bases outside the gene matches. Germline V gene lookup returns CDR1 SGDLS and CDR2 YYNGEE. This CDR3 has 15 residues. Supplemented by reference TRBV9 and TRBJ2-1, the full variable domain reads DSGVTQTPKHLITATGQRVTLRCSPRSGDLSVYWYQQSLDQGLQFLIQYYNGEERAKGNILERFSAQQFPDLHSELNLSSLELGDSALYFCASSVAGGTYNEQFFGPGTRLTVL.

This clone has just a few counts. Written as DNA, the CDR3 is TGTGCCAGCAAGCTCCGGGGCCTAGAGACCCAGTACTTC. Translation gives CASKLRGLETQYF. The genes are TRBV11-3 and TRBJ2-5, with D perhaps assigned TRBD1 or TRBD2 (5 bases each). This CDR3 has 13 residues. V was shortened by 7 bases and J by 4 bases, with 13 bases between the two germline ends. The germline CDR1 and CDR2 sequences are SGHNT and YENEEA.

This clone was counted once. V usage is TRBV9 and J usage is TRBJ1-1, with D uncertain. Trimming took off 0 bases at V and 6 bases at J, with 12 bases between the two ends. The CDR3 consists of 14 residues. Germline CDR1 SGDLS, CDR2 YYNGEE. CDR3 sequence reads: CASSVGPAGAEAFF. The CDR3 DNA is TGTGCCAGCAGCGTAGGGCCCGCTGGGGCTGAAGCTTTCTTT.

The chain uses TRBV7-6 and TRBJ2-3; D is tentatively TRBD1 or TRBD2 (5 bases each). The V end lost 1 base, the J end lost 6 bases, and 20 bases lay between the germline ends. The CDR3 spans 17 residues. Germline V gene lookup returns CDR1 SGHVS and CDR2 FNYEAQ. For the CDR3, the DNA is TGTGCCAGCAGCTTAGAGGGCCCCCTTGGGGGTAGGGATACGCAGTATTTT. Translating gives CASSLEGPLGGRDTQYF. Drawing the rest from reference TRBV7-6 and TRBJ2-3, the complete variable domain is GAGVSQSPRYKVTKRGQDVALRCDPISGHVSLYWYRQALGQGPEFLTYFNYEAQQDKSGLPNDRFSAERPEGSISTLTIQRTEQRDSAMYRCASSLEGPLGGRDTQYFGPGTRLTVL.

The chain combines TRBV6-5 with TRBJ1-1; D is unresolved. The CDR3 contains 15 residues. Trimming left V 2 bases short and J 0 bases short, with 10 bases between. The germline gives CDR1 MNHEY, CDR2 SVGAGI. The CDR3 region has the DNA TGTGCCAGCAGTTACAGCGCAGGAATGAACACTGAAGCTTTCTTT. Protein: CASSYSAGMNTEAFF.

This clone was detected ten times or more. The V gene is TRBV7-3, the J gene TRBJ2-2; D tentatively reads TRBD1 or TRBD2 (5 bases each). The CDR3 has 18 amino acids. Germline V CDR1 and CDR2: SGHTA, FQGTGA. V was shortened by 1 base and J by 4 bases, with 19 bases between the two germline ends. CDR3 nucleotides: TGTGCCAGCAGCTTAATAGTTTCTGGGAGTCAGGGCACCGGGGAGCTGTTTTTT. Translation gives CASSLIVSGSQGTGELFF.

This chain joins TRBV7-9 and TRBJ2-7; tentative D call: TRBD2 (6 bases). Per the germline V gene, CDR1 is SEHNR and CDR2 is FQNEAQ (reference sequence). The ends were cut back, 2 bases at V and 4 bases at J, with 12 bases in the middle. The CDR3 has 14 residues. CDR3 loop: CASSLPRLGYEQYF. The CDR3 region has the DNA TGTGCCAGCAGCTTACCAAGACTAGGTTACGAGCAGTACTTC.

This clone was observed a single time. V is TRBV10-3 and J is TRBJ1-1, with a tentative D call TRBD1 (6 bases). CDR1 ENHRY and CDR2 SYGVKD come from the germline V gene. This CDR3 is built from 12 residues. Trimming shortened V by 8 bases and J by 7 bases, and 14 bases separated the two germline ends. The CDR3 region has the DNA TGTGCCATCGGGCTAGGGACAAATGAAGCTTTCTTT. This gives the protein CAIGLGTNEAFF.

The rearrangement joins TRBV6-6 to TRBJ2-7, with D tentatively TRBD1 or TRBD2 (5 bases each). V lost 7 bases, J lost 5 bases, and 21 bases lay in between. The CDR3 spans 15 residues. Germline V CDR1 and CDR2: MNHNY, SVGAGI (reference sequence). The CDR3 DNA follows: TGTGCCAGCACCGGGGCCTCTGGGCTCGGGCACGAGCAGTACTTC. This encodes CASTGASGLGHEQYF.

This chain connects TRBV19 to TRBJ2-7; TRBD2 aligns across 15 bases. The germline CDR1 and CDR2 sequences are LNHDA and SQIVND (reference sequence). This CDR3 spans 18 amino acids. V dropped 1 base and J dropped 6; count of bases not matched to a gene: 10. CDR3 protein: CASSIAPRTSGRAGEQYF. The CDR3 bases are TGTGCCAGTAGTATAGCCCCACGGACTAGCGGGAGGGCCGGCGAGCAGTACTTC.

The chain links TRBV9 to TRBJ1-6, with D hard to call. V lost 0 bases and J lost 7, with 8 bases in between. This CDR3 spans 14 amino acids. Germline-derived CDR1 and CDR2 are SGDLS and YYNGEE. CDR3 region: CASSVGRTNSPLHF. The CDR3 DNA reads TGTGCCAGCAGCGTAGGACGCACCAATTCACCCCTCCACTTT.

V usage is TRBV5-1 and J usage is TRBJ2-3; 7 bases match TRBD2. CDR1 SGHRS and CDR2 YFSETQ come from the germline V gene. This CDR3 comprises 14 residues. The V segment lost 9 bases and the J segment 4 bases; nucleotides outside the gene matches: 11. Written as DNA, the CDR3 is TGCGCCACCTCGGTAGCGGGCGAGGCAGATACGCAGTATTTT. It yields the protein CATSVAGEADTQYF.

This chain links TRBV24-1 with TRBJ2-5; TRBD1 matches 12 bases. Germline loops: CDR1 KGHDR, CDR2 SFDVKD. J was trimmed by 4 bases and V by 4 bases; bases with no gene match: 6. The CDR3 has 16 amino acids. CDR3 region: CATSDPGQGASETQYF. As DNA, the CDR3 is TGTGCCACCAGTGACCCGGGACAGGGGGCGTCAGAGACCCAGTACTTC.

This chain links TRBV7-8 with TRBJ1-1; 8 bases map to TRBD1. V trimming: 5 bases; J trimming: 4 bases; junction bases outside the gene matches: 9. The length of the CDR3 is 15 residues. Germline lookup yields CDR1 SGHVS and CDR2 FQNEAQ. CDR3 sequence reads: CASSRTGYRSTEAFF. DNA for the CDR3: TGTGCCAGCAGCCGGACAGGGTATCGAAGCACTGAAGCTTTCTTT.